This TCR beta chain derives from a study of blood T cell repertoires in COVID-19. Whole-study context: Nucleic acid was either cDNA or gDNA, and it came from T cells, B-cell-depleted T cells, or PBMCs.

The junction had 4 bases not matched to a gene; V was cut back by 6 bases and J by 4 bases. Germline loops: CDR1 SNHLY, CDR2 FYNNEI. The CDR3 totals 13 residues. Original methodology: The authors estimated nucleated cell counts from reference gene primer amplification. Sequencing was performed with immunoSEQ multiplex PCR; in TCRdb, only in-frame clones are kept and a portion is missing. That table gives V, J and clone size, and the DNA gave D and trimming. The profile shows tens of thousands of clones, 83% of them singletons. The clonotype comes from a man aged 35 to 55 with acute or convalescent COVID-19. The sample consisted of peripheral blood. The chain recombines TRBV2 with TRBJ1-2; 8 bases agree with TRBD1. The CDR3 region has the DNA TGTGCCAGCAGGACAGGGGTTAGCTATGGCTACACCTTC. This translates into CASRTGVSYGYTF.